This T cell receptor beta chain was retrieved from a study of T cell responses to AZD1222 COVID-19 vaccine. In the study overall: Pooled together were second doses at about 4 or about 12 weeks.

Study results and caveats: Clonal diversity was possibly underestimated, and white British individuals and females predominated among donors. Sampling that yielded the repertoires occurred only after the peak T cell response.

The data were produced by immunoSEQ multiplex PCR, yet TCRdb's version contains in-frame clones alone and is incomplete. The sample yields about 85,000 clones, about nine tenths seen once. With regard to this clone: Its target is not known.

This TCR derives from an adult in good health. The sequencing used peripheral blood, collected on day 0 of AZD1222 vaccination.

The CDR3 loop is CASSLARIETQYF. DNA of the CDR3: TGTGCCAGCAGTTTAGCCAGAATAGAGACCCAGTACTTC. The V and J genes are TRBV12-3 or TRBV12-4 and TRBJ2-5, with D unresolved. Trimming removed 0 bases from V and 4 bases from J, with 6 bases in between. The CDR3 is made up of 13 amino acids.